The 5 T cell receptor beta chains listed next were all sequenced from one sample in a study of cytomegalovirus exposure and HLA in healthy donors. Use of 60 Vbeta and 13 Jbeta primers characterized the PCR. Using immunoSEQ multiplex PCR, the repertoire was profiled, and TCRdb retains in-frame clones only, with some absent. The repertoire includes some 150,000 clones, approximately 85% of them detected once, and less than 10% sits in the top ten. The specimen sequenced was PBMCs. These receptors were obtained from a woman in her forties or fifties in good health and CMV-seropositive.

V gene TRBV19 combines with J gene TRBJ1-2; TRBD1 aligns across 10 bases. The germline V gene encodes CDR1 LNHDA and CDR2 SQIVND (reference sequence). This CDR3 spans 15 amino acids. With 5 bases clipped from V and 6 bases from J, the junction kept 9 bases outside the gene matches. Written as DNA, the CDR3 is TGTGCCAGTAGTCACAATACCGACAGGGGGCATGGCTACACCTTC. This translates into CASSHNTDRGHGYTF.

CDR3 amino acids: CASNAGPWGTEAFF. The CDR3 DNA reads as TGTGCCAGCAATGCGGGACCTTGGGGTACTGAAGCTTTCTTT. The chain uses TRBV27 and TRBJ1-1; TRBD1 is a possible D gene (5 bases). V lost 7 bases, J lost 5 bases, and 17 bases lay in between. The CDR3 loop spans 14 amino acids. The V gene's germline CDR1 is MNHEY and CDR2 SMNVEV (reference sequence).

The chain links TRBV23-1 to TRBJ1-5; 7 nucleotides line up with TRBD1. TRBV23-1 falls under the ORF class, with uncertain function. This CDR3 has 19 amino acids. With 3 bases clipped from V and 0 bases from J, the junction kept 14 bases outside the gene matches. The CDR3 spells CASSQILLPGQNSNQPQHF. Written as DNA, the CDR3 is TGCGCCAGCAGTCAGATCCTTCTTCCGGGACAGAATAGCAATCAGCCCCAGCATTTT.

As DNA, the CDR3 is TGTGCCAGCAGCTTAGTCAATTCGGCCGGGGAGCTGTTTTTT. Translated, it gives CASSLVNSAGELFF. The J gene is TRBJ2-2, the V gene TRBV11-2, with D unresolved. Germline V gene sequence: CDR1 SGHAT, CDR2 FQNNGV. CDR3 length equals 14 residues. V lost 1 base, J lost 6 bases, and 9 bases lay in between.

The genes are TRBV7-9 and TRBJ1-1; D remains ambiguous. CDR3 length: 13 amino acids. Per the germline V gene, CDR1 is SEHNR and CDR2 is FQNEAQ (reference sequence). Trimming took off 4 bases at V and 1 base at J, with 7 bases between the two ends. DNA for the CDR3: TGTGCCAGCAGCTCATACACGAACACTGAAGCTTTCTTT. This encodes CASSSYTNTEAFF.